This T cell receptor (beta chain) was recovered during a study of CD4 T cells in relation to SARS-CoV-2 and coronaviruses. Study conclusions and caveats: No crossreactivity against non-spike viral proteins was tested here.

The CDR3 covers 15 residues. The junction had 10 bases not matched to a gene; V was cut back by 8 bases and J by 6 bases. CDR1 and CDR2 (germline): LNHDA, SQIVND (reference sequence). Repertoires were generated with immunoSEQ multiplex PCR, while TCRdb's copy carries only in-frame clones and drops some. This sample has some 70,000 clones, with approximately 95% found just once. Unexposed donor CD4+ T cells date from 2011-2018, before the COVID-19 pandemic. Notes on this clone: Its matching antigen is unknown.

This TCR came from a human donor in good health. The chain couples TRBV19 to TRBJ1-4; 9 positions agree with TRBD1. The specimen was naive CD4+ T cells from PBMCs. Documented subset: naive CD4+ T cells isolated by negative enrichment. The CDR3 nucleotides are TGTGCCAGTTTGAACAGGGGGCGCGGGGATGAAAAACTGTTTTTT. This sequence encodes CASLNRGRGDEKLFF.